This paragraph covers one T cell receptor beta chain sequence. Its antigen remains unidentified. The data originate from a study of OX40 agonist ivuxolimab in advanced cancers. The wider study: Patients were around 83% male with ages about 20 to 79, mean about 60. Study outcomes and limitations: Normalized T-cell clonal expansion was also low in some nonresponders. Clonal expansion among partial responders at 0.1-3.0 mg/kg ranked near the lowest.

Assay used: immunoSEQ multiplex PCR; TCRdb lists only in-frame clones, some missing. This sample has 55,000 to 70,000 clones, with roughly 82% found just once. This specimen consisted of CD4+ or CD8+ T cells sorted from blood, obtained in a trial of the OX40 agonist ivuxolimab. The origin of this receptor is an adult with an advanced solid tumor such as melanoma, head and neck, liver or kidney cancer.

For the CDR3, the DNA is TGTGCCAGCAGCTCCCGGGGGTCGAAAAACATTCAGTACTTC. Translation: CASSSRGSKNIQYF. The chain combines TRBV7-2 with TRBJ2-4, with D possibly being TRBD2 (6 bases). Germline assignment: CDR1 SGHTA and CDR2 FQGNSA. V was cut by 4 bases and J by 4 bases, with 11 bases left in between. The CDR3 extends over 14 amino acids.